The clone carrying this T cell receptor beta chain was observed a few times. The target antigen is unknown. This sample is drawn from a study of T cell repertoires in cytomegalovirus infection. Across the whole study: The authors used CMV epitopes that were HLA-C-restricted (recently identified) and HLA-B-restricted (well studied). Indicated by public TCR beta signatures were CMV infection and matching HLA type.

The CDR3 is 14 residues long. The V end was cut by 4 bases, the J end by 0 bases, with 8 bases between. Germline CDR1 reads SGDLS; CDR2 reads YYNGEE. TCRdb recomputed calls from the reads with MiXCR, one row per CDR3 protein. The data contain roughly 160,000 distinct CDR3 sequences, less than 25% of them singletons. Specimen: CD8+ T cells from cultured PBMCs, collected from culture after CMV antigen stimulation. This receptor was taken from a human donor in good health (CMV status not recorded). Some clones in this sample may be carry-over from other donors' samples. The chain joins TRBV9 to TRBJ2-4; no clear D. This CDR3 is CASSPSGAKNIQYF. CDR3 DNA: TGTGCCAGCAGCCCGTCGGGAGCCAAAAACATTCAGTACTTC. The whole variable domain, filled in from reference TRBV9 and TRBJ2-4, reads DSGVTQTPKHLITATGQRVTLRCSPRSGDLSVYWYQQSLDQGLQFLIQYYNGEERAKGNILERFSAQQFPDLHSELNLSSLELGDSALYFCASSPSGAKNIQYFGAGTRLSVL.